One sample yielded the 3 T cell receptor beta chains listed below, sequenced in a study of blood T cell repertoires in COVID-19. The method was immunoSEQ multiplex PCR; TCRdb's version includes in-frame clones alone and lacks a portion of them. Of a few hundred thousand clones listed, about 85% are singletons. Specimen: peripheral blood. The receptors come from a man aged 18 to 30 with active or convalescent COVID-19.

This chain joins TRBV11-2 and TRBJ2-7; D unclear. The CDR3 extends over 15 amino acids. Germline values: CDR1 SGHAT, CDR2 FQNNGV. The ends were cut back, 3 bases at V and 1 base at J, with 13 bases in the middle. The CDR3 region has the DNA TGTGCCAGCAGCTTTAGAGGCCAGACTTCCTACGAGCAGTACTTC. This codes for CASSFRGQTSYEQYF.

This chain links TRBV5-4 with TRBJ1-6, with D perhaps matching TRBD1 (5 bases). V was trimmed by 3 bases and J by 5 bases, leaving 9 bases between them. The CDR3 runs to 14 residues. The germline V gene has CDR1 SGHNT and CDR2 YYREEE (reference sequence). This chain's CDR3 is CASSWTQDNSPLHF. CDR3 nucleotide sequence: TGTGCCAGCAGCTGGACACAAGATAATTCACCCCTCCACTTT. The entire variable domain, with the rest obtained from reference TRBV5-4 and TRBJ1-6, is as follows: ETGVTQSPTHLIKTRGQQVTLRCSSQSGHNTVSWYQQALGQGPQFIFQYYREEENGRGNFPPRFSGLQFPNYSSELNVNALELDDSALYLCASSWTQDNSPLHFGNGTRLTVT.

The chain recombines TRBV19 with TRBJ2-2, with TRBD2 matching over 12 bases. Trimming removed 6 bases from V and 2 bases from J; junction bases left unmatched: 13. CDR3 length equals 19 residues. Germline CDR1 reads LNHDA; CDR2 reads SQIVND (reference sequence). The CDR3 reads CASSYHPGLAGPNTGELFF. DNA for the CDR3: TGTGCCAGTAGCTATCACCCCGGACTAGCGGGACCTAACACCGGGGAGCTGTTTTTT.